This T cell receptor (beta chain) comes out of a study of T cells in Graves' hyperthyroidism and ophthalmopathy. The CDR3 loop spans 13 amino acids. V was shortened by 5 bases and J by 1 base, with 8 bases between the two germline ends. Looked up from germline, CDR1 is SEHNR and CDR2 is FQNEAQ (reference sequence). Study outcomes and limitations: Ophthalmopathy, as predicted by the model, came a median 6.5 months after the prediction. Classification by a 13 V-J model distinguished ophthalmopathy from stable hyperthyroidism.

Patients with uncontrolled infections, other autoimmune diseases, pregnancy or lactation were excluded. Diagnosis rested on symptoms, serum thyroxine and TRAb, thyroid ultrasound, and orbital computed tomography. Using RNA transcripts as the source, TCR beta CDR3 regions were amplified. A set of HTBI primers served as the primers for a first-round RT-PCR of the TCR CDR3. TCRdb independently ran MiXCR on the multiplex PCR reads; one entry per CDR3 protein. The sample consists of around 760,000 distinct CDR3 sequences, around 40% of them appearing once. This clonotype was observed a few times. The antigen is undetermined. As the CDR3 is not closed by the conserved phenylalanine or tryptophan, this likely results from a read error.

The rearrangement uses TRBV7-9 and TRBJ1-1, with D unresolved. The sample was blood. This TCR was recovered from a middle-aged woman with Graves' hyperthyroidism. The chain's CDR3 is CASSPQGNTEAFL. As DNA, the CDR3 is TGTGCCAGCAGCCCCCAAGGGAACACTGAAGCTTTCTTA.